This TCR beta chain is drawn from a study of CXCR3-negative and CXCR3-positive naive CD8 T cells. TRB cDNA was prepared as libraries by UMI-labeled 5' RACE. Using the 5' RACE reads, TCRdb records one entry per CDR3 protein without DNA. The table counts about 60,000 distinct CDR3 sequences; 0.8% lies in the top ten. General study results and limits: Higher TRB CDR3 hydrophobicity marked CXCR3-positive naive cells relative to CXCR3-negative naive cells.

With respect to this clonotype: Its antigen is currently unknown.

This TCR was recovered from a human donor in good health. Some clones in this sample may be carry-over from other donors' samples. The sequencing sample was made of naive CXCR3+ CD8+ T cells from blood. Subset indicated: CD45RO-CCR7+CD27+CD95- naive CD8+ T cells expressing CXCR3 (TNR3+).

CDR3 protein: CASSFIGAGVPDTEAFF. This sequence joins TRBV11-2 and TRBJ1-1; TCRdb's D call, TRBD1, is unchecked because there is no DNA. CDR1 SGHAT and CDR2 FQNNGV come from the germline V gene. The CDR3 totals 17 residues.